This T cell receptor (beta chain) was identified during a study of blood T cell repertoires in COVID-19. Across the study: The United States, Italy and Spain supplied acute and convalescent COVID-19 samples. Nucleic acid was either cDNA or gDNA, and it came from T cells, B-cell-depleted T cells, or PBMCs.

V was pared by 2 bases and J by 12 bases, with 17 bases between. The CDR3 covers 14 residues. CDR1 MGHDK and CDR2 SYGVNS come from the germline V gene. Original processing methods: The authors estimated nucleated cell counts from reference gene primer amplification. TCRdb's copy holds only in-frame clones and misses some; the assay was immunoSEQ multiplex PCR. The V and J calls and clone size come from that table; D and trimming were worked out from the DNA. Counted here are around 200,000 clones, 88% occurring once; the ten biggest clones make up under 0.9%. The V and J genes are TRBV25-1 and TRBJ2-1; a weak D match, TRBD2 (5 bases). Sequencing was carried out using peripheral blood. This clonotype was obtained from a man aged 40-55 years with acute or convalescent COVID-19. CDR3 sequence reads: CASSERTPSLVQFF. Here the CDR3 DNA reads TGTGCCAGCAGTGAAAGGACTCCCTCTTTGGTGCAGTTCTTC.